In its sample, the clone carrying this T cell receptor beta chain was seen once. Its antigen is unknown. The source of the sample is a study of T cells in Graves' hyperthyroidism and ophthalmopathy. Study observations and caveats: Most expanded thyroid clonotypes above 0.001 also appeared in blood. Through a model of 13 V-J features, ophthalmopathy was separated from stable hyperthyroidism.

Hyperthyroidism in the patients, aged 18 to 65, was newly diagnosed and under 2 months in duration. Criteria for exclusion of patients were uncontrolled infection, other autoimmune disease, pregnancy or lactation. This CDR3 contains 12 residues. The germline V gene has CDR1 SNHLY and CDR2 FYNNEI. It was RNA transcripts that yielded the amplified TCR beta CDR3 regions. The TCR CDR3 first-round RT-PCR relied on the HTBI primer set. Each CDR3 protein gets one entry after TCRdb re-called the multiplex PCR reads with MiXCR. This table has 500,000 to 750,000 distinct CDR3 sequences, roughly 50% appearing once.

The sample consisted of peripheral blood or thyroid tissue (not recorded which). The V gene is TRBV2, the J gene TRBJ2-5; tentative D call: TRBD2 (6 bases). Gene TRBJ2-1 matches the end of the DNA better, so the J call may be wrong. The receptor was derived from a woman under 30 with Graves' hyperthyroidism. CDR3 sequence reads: CASSDGRGEQFF. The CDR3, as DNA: TGTGCCAGCAGTGACGGGAGAGGTGAGCAGTTCTTC.